This TCR beta chain was sequenced for a study of blood T cell repertoires in COVID-19 (dated by TCRdb to the early 2020s). The study in broad terms: Samples covering the acute and convalescent phases of COVID-19 were provided by collaborators in the United States, Italy and Spain. The prospective study material was composed of cDNA or gDNA derived from T cells, B-cell-depleted T cells, or PBMCs. Deeply sampled blood TCRbeta repertoires from subjects exposed to, actively infected with, or recovered from COVID-19 were included in the dataset. The repertoires were released in a freely available public database intended as a resource for research on the immune response to SARS-CoV-2. The samples were drawn from the first 160 participants of the ongoing ImmuneRACE study and from 1,254 subjects provided by 6 global collaborators. Nearly every sample came with metadata listing a de-identified subject ID, COVID-19 status, age in years and sex. HLA class I and class II types, where available, came from metadata supplied by the sample provider rather than from assay-based typing. Overall study outcomes, separate from this receptor: The amount of clinical and demographic metadata varied by source and participant and was provided uncurated.

The immunoSEQ Assay, a bias-controlled multiplex PCR, was used to amplify TCRbeta CDR3 regions from genomic DNA. As for how the authors treated the data: The number of nucleated cells in each sample was estimated from the amplification of reference gene primers within the assay. Sequence reads were collapsed and filtered to measure the absolute abundance of every unique TCRbeta CDR3 rearrangement. Productive Simpson clonality was computed per sample as the square root of Simpson's diversity index over productive rearrangements. This immuneACCESS table, as held by TCRdb, lists in-frame sequences with V and J called but not all clones. Of the missing ones, under half trace to an unresolved V gene in checked studies; the others have no known cause. V, J and clone size are those of that table, while D and trimming were read from the DNA. This sample gives roughly 150,000 clones in total; 87% of them show up just once. Clones ranked in the top ten supply under 13% of the sample.

In Seattle, one collaborating source enrolled patients while the infection was active and tracked those patients longitudinally over the course of disease. Collaborating institutions collected whole blood in K2EDTA tubes following their own protocols. For TCRbeta analysis, collaborator samples were shipped as frozen whole blood, as isolated PBMCs, or as DNA extracted from either sample type. Details on this clone: Its antigen specificity is not known. No quality values exist for individual bases; no much larger clone is one base distant.

As encoded in the germline V gene, CDR1 is SGHTA while CDR2 is FQGNSA. V and J are truncated by 6 bases and 4 bases respectively, leaving an intervening sequence of 16 bases. The CDR3 runs 15 residues from the cysteine to the phenylalanine. Only CDR3 DNA is held: 45 bases, read in frame from base 1. This receptor was obtained from a woman aged 70-85 years with COVID-19, enrolled during active disease. The chain couples TRBV7-2 to TRBJ1-3; perhaps TRBD1 is the D gene, with 5 bases matching. Sequencing was done on a sample of peripheral blood. CDR3 sequence: CASRRNVGGGNTIYF. The base sequence is TGTGCCAGCAGAAGAAACGTCGGGGGGGGAAACACCATATATTTT.